This paragraph reports one T cell receptor (beta chain). Its antigen remains unknown. The CDR3 is 15 residues long. CDR1 is SGHTA, CDR2 FQGTGA, per germline. Trimming took 3 bases from V and 3 from J, leaving 12 bases between them. This entry is derived from a study of graft-versus-host responses after intestinal transplantation. Study as a whole: Anti-thymocyte globulin served as induction for all recipients, who then took tacrolimus and steroids for around 3 years. Overall study results and limits: Among recipient marrow samples, GvH clones were found; some appeared first in ileum or blood. Early HvG declines after transplant were associated with peak circulating GvH clone levels.

The assay was immunoSEQ multiplex PCR, and TCRdb's table has in-frame clones only and misses some. The table has about 120,000 clones, 90% to 95% seen once; the top ten hold approximately 0.11%. The receptor's source is a human donor who received an intestinal transplant. The input for sequencing was unstimulated CD4+ T cells sorted from spleen or lymph node cells, taken before intestinal transplant. This chain joins TRBV7-3 and TRBJ2-1; possible D gene TRBD2, 6 bases. The CDR3 here is CASSFQEGSYNEQFF. The CDR3 DNA is TGTGCCAGCAGCTTTCAGGAGGGGAGCTACAATGAGCAGTTCTTC.